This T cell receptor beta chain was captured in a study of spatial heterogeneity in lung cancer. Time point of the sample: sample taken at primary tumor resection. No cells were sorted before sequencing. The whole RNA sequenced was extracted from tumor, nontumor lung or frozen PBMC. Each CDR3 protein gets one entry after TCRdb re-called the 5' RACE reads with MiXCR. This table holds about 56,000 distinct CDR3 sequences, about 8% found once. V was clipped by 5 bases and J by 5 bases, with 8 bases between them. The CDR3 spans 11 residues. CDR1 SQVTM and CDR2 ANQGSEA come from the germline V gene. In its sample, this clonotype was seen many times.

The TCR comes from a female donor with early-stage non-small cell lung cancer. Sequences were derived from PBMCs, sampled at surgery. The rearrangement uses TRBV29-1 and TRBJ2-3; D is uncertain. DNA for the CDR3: TGCAGCGTTAGAAGGAAAGATACGCAGTATTTT. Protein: CSVRRKDTQYF.